The T cell receptor beta chain under discussion was sequenced for a study of shared clonotypes between healthy human individuals. Across the study: Per donor, CD8 memory used one plate, CD8 naive used two, CD4 memory used three and CD4 naive used three.

Findings and caveats of the study: What naive subsets generally showed was a larger estimated richness than memory subsets showed.

The CDR3 has 14 residues. V was trimmed by 3 bases and J by 6 bases, leaving 15 bases between them. The V gene's germline CDR1 is SGDLS and CDR2 YYNGEE. Method: immunoSEQ multiplex PCR; TCRdb's copy keeps in-frame clones and lacks some. Altogether under 600,000 clones are present, approximately 97% being singletons, with the ten largest covering around 0.06%. Donors were Caucasian adults residing in Nashville, Tennessee, USA. As for this clone: Its antigen is as yet unknown.

The sequence came from a woman under 40 in good health. The sequenced sample consisted of naive CD4+ T cells sorted from blood. The subset was: CD45RA+ positively selected. V is TRBV9 and J is TRBJ1-2; possible D gene TRBD1, 6 bases. The CDR3 nucleotides are TGTGCCAGCAGCGGACCGGGGGCGCCGGATGGCTACACCTTC. Its translation is CASSGPGAPDGYTF. The whole variable domain, remainder taken from reference TRBV9 and TRBJ1-2, is DSGVTQTPKHLITATGQRVTLRCSPRSGDLSVYWYQQSLDQGLQFLIQYYNGEERAKGNILERFSAQQFPDLHSELNLSSLELGDSALYFCASSGPGAPDGYTFGSGTRLTVV.